This T cell receptor (beta chain) was sequenced during a study of vaccination effects on CD4 cells after COVID-19. V shed 4 bases and J 2 bases; nucleotides not matched to a gene: 8. CDR3 size: 16 residues. Germline CDR1 is SEHNR and CDR2 is FQNEAQ (reference sequence). Worth noting for this clone: What it binds is not known.

This table comes from immunoSEQ multiplex PCR, and its TCRdb copy is limited to in-frame clones, with some not included. In the table there are roughly 15,000 clones, around 76% of which are singletons. Before any sequencing was done, the ViraFEST assay used viral peptide pools to expand antigen-specific CD4+ T cells. The authors isolated CD4+ T cells after around 10 days of culture. Infection dated between March and December 2020, before the Alpha, Beta and Delta variants reached the United States. Participants got two doses of BNT162b2 or mRNA-1273 vaccine. The TCR comes from a human donor who had a prior SARS-CoV-2 infection. This rearrangement joins TRBV7-9 to TRBJ2-7, with TRBD2 matching over 10 bases. This specimen was CD4+ T cells from PBMCs cultured with SARS-CoV-2 spike peptides, taken after COVID-19 vaccination. The DNA for the CDR3 is TGTGCCAGCAGCTCGCCCGGACTAGCGGATACCTACGAGCAGTACTTC. The encoded protein is CASSSPGLADTYEQYF.